This T cell receptor beta chain came from a study of blood T cell repertoires in COVID-19 (dated by TCRdb to the early 2020s). In terms of the full investigation: Samples from collaborators originated in the United States, Italy and Spain and spanned both the acute and convalescent phases of COVID-19. The material from the prospective study consisted of cDNA or gDNA derived from T cells, B-cell-depleted T cells, or PBMCs. Deeply sampled blood TCRbeta repertoires from subjects exposed to, actively infected with, or recovered from COVID-19 were included in the dataset. The repertoires were made available in a free public database intended to serve as a resource for research on the immune response to SARS-CoV-2. The samples were drawn from two sources: the first 160 participants of the ongoing ImmuneRACE study, and 1,200 or so subjects contributed by 6 global collaborators. Sample metadata almost always included a de-identified subject ID, COVID-19 status, age in years and sex. Where available, HLA class I and class II types were obtained from metadata supplied by the sample provider rather than from assay-based typing.

TCRbeta CDR3 regions were amplified from genomic DNA by means of the immunoSEQ Assay, a bias-controlled multiplex PCR. As for how the authors treated the data: The number of nucleated cells in each sample was estimated from the amplification of reference gene primers within the assay. To quantify the absolute abundance of each unique TCRbeta CDR3 rearrangement, sequence reads were collapsed and filtered. For each sample, productive Simpson clonality was calculated by taking the square root of Simpson's diversity index across productive rearrangements. As stored in TCRdb, this immuneACCESS dataset retains in-frame rearrangements with V and J assigned. A fraction of the clones does not appear; measured against another copy, unresolved V genes explain less than half of the discrepancy, and the remainder lacks a known reason. V, J and clone size were drawn from that table, and D and trimming were deduced from the DNA. In this sample the table shows around 70,000 clones, 87% of which occur a single time. Roughly a tenth of the sample is held by the ten biggest clonotypes.

What the study reported, not specific to this receptor: How much clinical and demographic metadata was included differed by source and by participant, and the metadata was provided uncurated.

V and J are truncated by 5 bases and 3 bases respectively, leaving an intervening sequence of 17 bases. The CDR3 spans 16 residues, from the cysteine through the phenylalanine. This entry keeps only the CDR3 DNA: 48 bases, framed from base 1. The germline V gene provides CDR1 SGHNT and CDR2 YENEEA. The collaborating institutions used their own protocols to collect whole blood in K2EDTA tubes. Collaborator samples were shipped for TCRbeta analysis as frozen whole blood, isolated PBMCs, or DNA extracted from either sample type. As concerns this clone: Its antigen is unknown. Base quality data are lacking; no much larger clone is found one base away.

This TCR derives from a woman aged 18-29 years with acute or convalescent COVID-19. The chain employs TRBV11-3 and TRBJ1-5, with no confident D gene call. Sequencing used peripheral blood. The CDR3 has the sequence CASSNGLHRDNQPQHF. The sequence in DNA is TGTGCCAGCAGCAACGGTCTCCATCGGGACAATCAGCCCCAGCATTTT.